This T cell receptor (beta chain) was sequenced during a study of early T cells in non-severe SARS-CoV-2 infection (dated by TCRdb to the early 2020s). For context, the study as a whole: Because TCR sequencing was done on bulk RNA from unsorted whole blood, the alpha and beta chains could not be paired. Broader findings and caveats from the paper: VDJdb matching was skewed toward anti-spike CD8 responses, so virus-specific expansions were likely underestimated and private and CD4 specificities were missed.

Measured from the cysteine to the phenylalanine, the CDR3 is 10 residues long. Left in the record is the CDR3 DNA by itself, 30 bases read in frame from the first base. Reading the germline V gene (reference sequence) gives CDR1 SEHNR and CDR2 FQNEAQ. As regards this clonotype: The target of this receptor is not known. One junction end does not reproduce the germline sequence, and a read error may be involved.

Set within a cohort of healthcare workers in London, UK, this nested case-control study involved weekly PCR testing of nasopharyngeal swabs along with blood sampling. Healthcare workers were recruited between 23 and 31 March 2020, during the week of the UK lockdown, and were followed weekly for up to roughly 16 weeks. Library construction relied on 5' RACE. Sequenced using a NextSeq 500. Unique molecular identifiers were attached to individual cDNA molecules in the TCR library protocol so that sequencing error and PCR bias could be corrected. TCR alpha and beta chains were both sequenced, and the abundances of alpha and beta sequences in each sample were closely correlated with each other. Regarding the original processing steps: Decombinator V4 was used to annotate the V gene, J gene and CDR3 of the TCR sequences. TCRs were defined as expanded if a significant change between any two time points was detected under a Poisson model with p below 0.0001. Abundances of TCRs were expressed as counts per million after normalisation to the total number of TCRs sequenced in each sample. MAIT TCRs were defined by TRAV1-2 paired with TRAJ12, TRAJ20 or TRAJ33, and iNKT TCRs by TRAV10 paired with TRAJ18. A search of VDJdb, accessed on 1 November 2021, was run for TCRs annotated to CMV, EBV and SARS-CoV-2, with TCRs annotated for multiple antigens excluded. TCRdb redid the processing of the public reads, applying fastp at Q25 and MiXCR, and retained in-frame beta chains. All rows with the same CDR3 protein become a single entry with the most common DNA and genes. The V and J calls and clone size are TCRdb's, not the authors'. Present in this sample are under 85,000 distinct CDR3 sequences, 10% to 12% of which were seen just once. 5% to 7% of the sample comes from the top ten.

This TCR was recovered from an adult who was a healthcare worker with PCR-confirmed SARS-CoV-2 infection or an uninfected control (not recorded which). The chain is encoded by TRBV7-9 joined to TRBJ1-3; the D segment cannot be called with confidence. The sample here was whole blood, taken at baseline. The CDR3 is CASSLVPWIF. The nucleotide sequence reads as follows: TGTGCCAGCAGCTTAGTACCTTGGATTTTT. Supplemented by the reference TRBV7-9 and TRBJ1-3 proteins around the CDR3, the complete variable domain is DTGVSQNPRHKITKRGQNVTFRCDPISEHNRLYWYRQTLGQGPEFLTYFQNEAQLEKSRLLSDRFSAERPKGSFSTLEIQRTEQGDSAMYLCASSLVPWIFGEGSWLTVV.